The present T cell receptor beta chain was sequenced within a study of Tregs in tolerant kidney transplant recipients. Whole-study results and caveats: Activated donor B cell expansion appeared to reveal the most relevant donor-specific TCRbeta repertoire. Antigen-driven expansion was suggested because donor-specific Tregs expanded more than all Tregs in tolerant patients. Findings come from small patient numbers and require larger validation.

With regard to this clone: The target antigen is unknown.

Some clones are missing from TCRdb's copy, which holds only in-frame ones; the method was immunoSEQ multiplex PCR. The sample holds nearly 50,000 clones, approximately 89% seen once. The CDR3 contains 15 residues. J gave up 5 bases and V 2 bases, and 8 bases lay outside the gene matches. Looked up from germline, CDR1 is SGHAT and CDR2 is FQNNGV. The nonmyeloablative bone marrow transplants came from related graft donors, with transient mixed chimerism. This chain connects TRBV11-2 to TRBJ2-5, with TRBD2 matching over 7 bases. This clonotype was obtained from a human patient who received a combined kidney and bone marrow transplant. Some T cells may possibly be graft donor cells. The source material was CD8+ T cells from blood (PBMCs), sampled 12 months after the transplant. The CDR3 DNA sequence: TGTGCCAGCAGCTTAAGTCGCGGGAGCGCGGAGACCCAGTACTTC. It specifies CASSLSRGSAETQYF. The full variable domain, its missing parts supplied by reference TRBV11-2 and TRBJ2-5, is EAGVAQSPRYKIIEKRQSVAFWCNPISGHATLYWYQQILGQGPKLLIQFQNNGVVDDSQLPKDRFSAERLKGVDSTLKIQPAKLEDSAVYLCASSLSRGSAETQYFGPGTRLLVL.